This T cell receptor beta chain was recovered during a study of a mutant IDH1 vaccine in newly diagnosed glioma. Libraries were prepared by immunoSEQ multiplex PCR; TCRdb keeps only in-frame clonotypes and omits some of them. The table lists tens of thousands of clones, over 80% of them singletons. Time point reported: week 47, end of study. Mutant IDH1 20-mer peptide, at 300 ug, made up each vaccine dose, with topical imiquimod. Worth noting for this clone: The antigen is not known.

Between the trimmed V and J ends, which lost 3 bases and 7 bases, there was a span of 12 bases. The CDR3 extends over 14 amino acids. The germline gives CDR1 MNHEY, CDR2 SMNVEV (reference sequence). The rearrangement joins TRBV27 to TRBJ1-4, with D perhaps TRBD1 (5 bases). The sample was PBMCs, taken from a glioma patient whose treatment included an IDH1 peptide vaccine. This clonotype was obtained from a woman between 50 and 59 years old with glioma. DNA of the CDR3: TGTGCCAGCAGTTTTAAGACAGAGAGTGAAAAACTGTTTTTT. Translating gives CASSFKTESEKLFF.